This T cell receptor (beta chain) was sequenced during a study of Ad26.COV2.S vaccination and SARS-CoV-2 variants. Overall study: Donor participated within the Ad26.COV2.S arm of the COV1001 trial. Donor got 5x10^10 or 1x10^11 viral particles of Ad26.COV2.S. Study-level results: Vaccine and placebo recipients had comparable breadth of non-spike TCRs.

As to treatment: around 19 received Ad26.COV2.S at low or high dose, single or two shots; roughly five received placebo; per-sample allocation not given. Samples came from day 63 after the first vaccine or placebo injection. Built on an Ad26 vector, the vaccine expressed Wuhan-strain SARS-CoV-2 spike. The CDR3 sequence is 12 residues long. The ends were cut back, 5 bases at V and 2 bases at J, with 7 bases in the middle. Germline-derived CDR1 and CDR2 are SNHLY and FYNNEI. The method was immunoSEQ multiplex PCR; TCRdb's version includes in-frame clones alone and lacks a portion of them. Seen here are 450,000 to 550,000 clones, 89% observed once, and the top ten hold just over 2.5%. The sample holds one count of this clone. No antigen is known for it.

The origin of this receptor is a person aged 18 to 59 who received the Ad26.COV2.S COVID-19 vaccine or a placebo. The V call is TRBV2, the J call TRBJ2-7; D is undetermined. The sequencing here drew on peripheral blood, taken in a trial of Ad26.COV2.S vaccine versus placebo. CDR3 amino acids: CASSPQAYEQYV. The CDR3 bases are TGTGCCAGCAGTCCTCAAGCCTACGAGCAGTACGTC.